These 9 T cell receptor beta chains were all obtained from the same sample, sequenced in a study of radiotherapy plus CTLA-4 blockade in lung cancer. Clones were read by immunoSEQ multiplex PCR, and TCRdb kept only the in-frame ones, dropping some. This sample yields around 110,000 clones, of which roughly 84% are seen a single time; over 2% belongs to the top ten. The sample was peripheral blood, taken from a patient treated with radiotherapy plus ipilimumab. The source of these receptors is a human donor with non-small cell lung cancer that progressed on radiotherapy plus ipilimumab. Some clones in this sample may be carry-over from other donors' samples.

The rearrangement joins TRBV18 to TRBJ2-5, with D hard to call. V dropped 6 bases and J dropped 0 bases, with 17 bases sitting between them. The germline gives CDR1 KGHSH, CDR2 LQKENI. The CDR3 is 16 amino acids. CDR3 nucleotides: TGTGCCAGCTCCCCCACCGGTAGGCAGTACCAAGAGACCCAGTACTTC. Amino acid sequence: CASSPTGRQYQETQYF.

The chain uses TRBV7-9 and TRBJ1-6; D ambiguous. From germline, CDR1 is SEHNR and CDR2 FQNEAQ (reference sequence). V shed 4 bases and J shed 2 bases, with 3 bases lying between them. The length of the CDR3 is 13 residues. The DNA of the CDR3 is TGTGCCAGCAGCTCGCCCTATAATTCACCCCTCCACTTT. Translated: CASSSPYNSPLHF. Using reference TRBV7-9 and TRBJ1-6 for the parts outside the CDR3, the full variable domain is DTGVSQNPRHKITKRGQNVTFRCDPISEHNRLYWYRQTLGQGPEFLTYFQNEAQLEKSRLLSDRFSAERPKGSFSTLEIQRTEQGDSAMYLCASSSPYNSPLHFGNGTRLTVT.

The CDR3, as DNA: TGTGCCAGCAAGCAGGGCAGCTACGAGCAGTACTTC. Translated: CASKQGSYEQYF. The chain carries TRBV6-1 and TRBJ2-7; a weak D match, TRBD1 (5 bases). The CDR3 is 12 residues long. The ends were cut back, 7 bases at V and 3 bases at J, with 10 bases in the middle. CDR1 is MNHNS and CDR2 is SASEGT in the germline V gene.

The genes are TRBV7-9 and TRBJ1-6, with unresolved D. Germline V CDR1 and CDR2: SEHNR, FQNEAQ (reference sequence). This CDR3 has 16 amino acids. V shed 0 bases and J shed 0 bases, with 6 bases lying between them. CDR3: CASSLAQASYNSPLHF. The CDR3 DNA follows: TGTGCCAGCAGCTTAGCGCAGGCCTCCTATAATTCACCCCTCCACTTT.

This clone was picked up one time. The CDR3 DNA reads as TGTGCCAGCAGTGAAGTTGGCCGGGGGGAGCAGTACTTC. This encodes CASSEVGRGEQYF. The V gene is TRBV2, the J gene TRBJ2-7; possible D gene TRBD2, 6 bases. V lost 1 base, J lost 7 bases, and 11 bases lay in between. This CDR3 region has 13 residues. CDR1 and CDR2 (germline): SNHLY, FYNNEI.

The rearrangement uses TRBV5-8 and TRBJ1-4; D unresolved. Trimming removed 0 bases at V and 7 bases at J, with 10 bases between. Germline V gene data show CDR1 as SGHTS and CDR2 as YDEGEE. CDR3 size: 14 residues. The CDR3 region is CASSLEGLGEKLFF. CDR3 nucleotides: TGTGCCAGCAGCTTGGAGGGCCTGGGTGAAAAACTGTTTTTT. The variable domain in full, with the rest retrieved from reference TRBV5-8 and TRBJ1-4, is EAGVTQSPTHLIKTRGQQATLRCSPISGHTSVYWYQQALGLGLQFLLWYDEGEERNRGNFPPRFSGRQFPNYSSELNVNALELEDSALYLCASSLEGLGEKLFFGSGTQLSVL.

The rearrangement links TRBV5-1 to TRBJ2-7, with 7 positions matching TRBD1. CDR3 length equals 15 residues. Unmatched junction bases numbered 9, after V lost 4 bases and J lost 2 bases. Per germline, CDR1 SGHRS and CDR2 YFSETQ. The CDR3 sequence: CASSLWGTEPYEQYF. The CDR3 DNA sequence: TGCGCCAGCAGCCTCTGGGGGACAGAGCCCTACGAGCAGTACTTC.

This chain uses TRBV11-3 with TRBJ2-5, with TRBD1 matching over 9 bases. Germline CDR1 SGHNT, CDR2 YENEEA. This CDR3 contains 15 residues. V gave up 5 bases and J gave up 4 bases; unmatched junction bases: 8. This chain's CDR3 is CASSPHGTGSETQYF. Here the CDR3 DNA reads TGTGCCAGCAGCCCTCACGGGACAGGGTCAGAGACCCAGTACTTC. Using reference TRBV11-3 and TRBJ2-5 for the parts outside the CDR3, the full variable domain is EAGVVQSPRYKIIEKKQPVAFWCNPISGHNTLYWYLQNLGQGPELLIRYENEEAVDDSQLPKDRFSAERLKGVDSTLKIQPAELGDSAVYLCASSPHGTGSETQYFGPGTRLLVL.

The chain joins TRBV7-2 to TRBJ1-5, with 7 bases aligning to TRBD1. In germline, CDR1 is SGHTA, CDR2 FQGNSA. V trimming: 8 bases; J trimming: 7 bases; junction bases outside the gene matches: 11. This CDR3 spans 14 amino acids. CDR3 loop: CASQGGLDVQPQHF. CDR3 in DNA: TGTGCCAGCCAAGGGGGCCTAGACGTGCAGCCCCAGCATTTT.